This T cell receptor beta chain appears in the sequencing data of a study of T cell repertoires in cytomegalovirus infection. Study-wide context: Both a matching HLA type and CMV infection were indicated by public TCR beta signatures.

TCRdb reanalysed the reads using MiXCR and keeps one entry per CDR3 protein. The repertoire holds about 470,000 distinct CDR3 sequences, with about 42% as singletons. Points on this clonotype: The antigen is unknown.

The CDR3 runs 13 residues. Trimming took 5 bases from V and 5 from J, leaving 10 bases between them. Germline CDR1 and CDR2: SGHAT and FQNNGV. The sequence was obtained from a human donor in good health (CMV status not recorded). Some clones in this sample may be carry-over from other donors' samples. The V gene is TRBV11-2, the J gene TRBJ1-5, with D unclear. Sequencing was performed on cultured PBMCs, taken from culture after CMV antigen stimulation. Here the CDR3 reads CASSLNLDQPQHF. The CDR3 nucleotides are TGTGCCAGCAGCCTGAACTTAGATCAGCCCCAGCATTTT.